The 3 T cell receptor beta chains presented below share a single source sample, sequenced in a study of molecular identifiers for immune sequencing clone quantification. One entry per CDR3 protein results from TCRdb running MiXCR on the PCR reads. The sample contains around 40,000 distinct CDR3 sequences, 15% to 20% of which appear only once. The sample comprised naive CD8+ T cells from blood, with Jurkat cell RNA spiked in. Subset reported: FACS-sorted CD8+CD4-CCR7+CD45RA+ naive T cells. These receptors all come from a human donor in good health. Some libraries in this study had Jurkat cell RNA spiked in.

This clonotype was observed many times. The chain is built from TRBV27 and TRBJ1-6; possibly TRBD1 for D (5 bases). Between the trimmed V and J ends, which lost 8 bases and 3 bases, there was a span of 14 bases. Germline lookup yields CDR1 MNHEY and CDR2 SMNVEV (reference sequence). This CDR3 is 15 amino acids long. The CDR3 loop is CASQSGGDYNSPLHF. The CDR3 nucleotides read TGTGCCAGCCAATCGGGGGGTGACTATAATTCACCCCTCCACTTT.

This clonotype showed up many times. The rearrangement links TRBV19 to TRBJ2-7, with D possibly matching TRBD2 (7 bases). CDR1 and CDR2 (germline): LNHDA, SQIVND (reference sequence). CDR3 length: 15 amino acids. V was shortened by 9 bases and J by 4 bases, with 22 bases between the two germline ends. The DNA of the CDR3 is TGTGCCAGCTCCGCCGCGGGGGCCCTCGCGTACGAGCAGTACTTC. Protein sequence: CASSAAGALAYEQYF.

This clonotype has at least ten counts. The chain uses TRBV9 and TRBJ2-7, with a possible D match to TRBD2 (6 bases). The CDR3 contains 15 residues. V was cut by 0 bases and J by 4 bases, with 14 bases left in between. Germline V gene sequence: CDR1 SGDLS, CDR2 YYNGEE. The CDR3 DNA sequence: TGTGCCAGCAGCGTAGCGGGAGACCCGGCGTACGAGCAGTACTTC. Its translation: CASSVAGDPAYEQYF.